Below are 17 T cell receptor beta chains sequenced from a single sample in a study of cytomegalovirus exposure and HLA in healthy donors. The method was immunoSEQ multiplex PCR; TCRdb's version includes in-frame clones alone and lacks a portion of them. Of 150,000 to 200,000 clones listed, 84% are singletons. The sample taken for sequencing was PBMCs. Receptor source: a man between 18 and 29 years old in good health and CMV-seropositive.

V gene TRBV5-6 combines with J gene TRBJ1-3, with D possibly being TRBD1 (5 bases). Trimming cost V 4 bases and J 0 bases, with 14 bases left between them. The CDR3 covers 16 residues. In germline, CDR1 is SGHDT, CDR2 YYEEEE. The CDR3 DNA sequence: TGTGCCAGCAGCAGTACGACAGCACCCTCTGGAAACACCATATATTTT. It translates to CASSSTTAPSGNTIYF. The complete variable domain, with remaining parts taken from reference TRBV5-6 and TRBJ1-3, reads DAGVTQSPTHLIKTRGQQVTLRCSPKSGHDTVSWYQQALGQGPQFIFQYYEEEERQRGNFPDRFSGHQFPNYSSELNVNALLLGDSALYLCASSSTTAPSGNTIYFGEGSWLTVV.

This chain connects TRBV15 to TRBJ1-1, with TRBD1 as a possible D gene (5 bases). The CDR3 contains 15 residues. CDR1 and CDR2 (germline): LNHNV, YYDKDF (reference sequence). V dropped 0 bases and J dropped 4 bases, with 12 bases sitting between them. The CDR3 here is CATSRDRQGPTEAFF. DNA of the CDR3: TGTGCCACCAGCAGAGATAGGCAGGGCCCCACTGAAGCTTTCTTT. Full variable domain (missing parts from reference TRBV15 and TRBJ1-1): DAMVIQNPRYQVTQFGKPVTLSCSQTLNHNVMYWYQQKSSQAPKLLFHYYDKDFNNEADTPDNFQSRRPNTSFCFLDIRSPGLGDTAMYLCATSRDRQGPTEAFFGQGTRLTVV.

J is TRBJ2-2 and V is TRBV9; 10 nucleotides line up with TRBD2. This CDR3 region has 18 residues. V lost 0 bases, J lost 5 bases, and 10 bases stayed unmatched. In germline, CDR1 is SGDLS, CDR2 YYNGEE. The CDR3 nucleotides are TGTGCCAGCAGCGTAGGGGCTAGCGGGAGTCTCGCGACCGGGGAGCTGTTTTTT. Translation gives CASSVGASGSLATGELFF.

This clone was observed once. The rearrangement uses TRBV27 and TRBJ1-1, with D hard to call. The germline CDR1 and CDR2 sequences are MNHEY and SMNVEV (reference sequence). V shed 5 bases and J shed 1 base, with 14 bases lying between them. The CDR3 has 15 residues. The DNA of the CDR3 is TGTGCCAGCAGTCCGACACCCTCATGGAACACTGAAGCTTTCTTT. The encoded protein is CASSPTPSWNTEAFF.

The chain links TRBV25-1 to TRBJ2-1; 16 bases agree with TRBD2. The CDR3 covers 18 residues. J was trimmed by 6 bases and V by 3 bases; bases with no gene match: 8. Germline-derived CDR1 and CDR2 are MGHDK and SYGVNS. As DNA, the CDR3 is TGTGCCAGCAGTGATCTAGGGGGACTAGCGGGAGGGGGCAATGAGCAGTTCTTC. Protein sequence: CASSDLGGLAGGGNEQFF.

V gene TRBV28 combines with J gene TRBJ2-7, with TRBD1 matching over 9 bases. Trimming at V came to 7 bases and at J to 5 bases, leaving 9 bases not matched to a gene. The CDR3 is made up of 14 amino acids. In germline, CDR1 is MDHEN, CDR2 SYDVKM. The CDR3 loop is CASTPPGTGHEQYF. For the CDR3, the DNA is TGTGCCAGCACCCCGCCCGGGACAGGGCACGAGCAGTACTTC.

This clone was recorded a few times. This chain uses TRBV7-9 with TRBJ2-3; 7 nucleotides line up with TRBD1. The CDR3 runs to 18 residues. Trimming at V came to 2 bases and at J to 0 bases, leaving 11 bases not matched to a gene. CDR1 is SEHNR, CDR2 FQNEAQ, per germline (reference sequence). CDR3 nucleotide sequence: TGTGCCAGCAGCTTACTAGGTGACAGGGCGTATAGCACAGATACGCAGTATTTT. Residues: CASSLLGDRAYSTDTQYF.

This chain joins TRBV7-6 and TRBJ2-5; TRBD2 matches at 10 bases. This CDR3 comprises 17 residues. Looked up from germline, CDR1 is SGHVS and CDR2 is FNYEAQ. V lost 1 base and J lost 2; bases outside the gene matches: 7. CDR3 nucleotide sequence: TGTGCCAGCAGCTTAGTGTTTGGACTAGCGGTTCAAGAGACCCAGTACTTC. Translation: CASSLVFGLAVQETQYF.

This rearrangement joins TRBV7-2 to TRBJ1-3; 12 nucleotides agree with TRBD1. CDR1 is SGHTA and CDR2 is FQGNSA in the germline V gene. The V and J ends lost 1 base and 4 bases, in that order; junction bases with no gene match: 2. The CDR3 has 16 amino acids. The CDR3 loop is CASSLDGTGGGNTIYF. CDR3 DNA: TGTGCCAGCAGCTTAGACGGGACAGGGGGCGGAAACACCATATATTTT. The whole variable domain, filled in from reference TRBV7-2 and TRBJ1-3, reads GAGVSQSPSNKVTEKGKDVELRCDPISGHTALYWYRQSLGQGLEFLIYFQGNSAPDKSGLPSDRFSAERTGGSVSTLTIQRTQQEDSAVYLCASSLDGTGGGNTIYFGEGSWLTVV.

The chain links TRBV27 to TRBJ2-7; TRBD1 might be the D (6 bases). Per germline, CDR1 MNHEY and CDR2 SMNVEV (reference sequence). The ends were cut back, 2 bases at V and 6 bases at J, with 17 bases in the middle. The CDR3 totals 15 residues. For the CDR3, the DNA is TGTGCCAGCAGTTTAAATCCAGGGGCTATTGGCGAGCAGTACTTC. As protein: CASSLNPGAIGEQYF.

The V call is TRBV7-6, the J call TRBJ2-2; D call uncertain. V was clipped by 6 bases and J by 6 bases, with 17 bases between them. Germline V gene data show CDR1 as SGHVS and CDR2 as FNYEAQ. The CDR3 sequence is 15 residues long. As DNA, the CDR3 is TGTGCCAGCAGTATAGGAGATCGTTGGGCCGGGGAGCTGTTTTTT. It translates to CASSIGDRWAGELFF.

The V and J genes are TRBV6-1 and TRBJ1-4; D is unclear. Germline V CDR1 and CDR2: MNHNS, SASEGT. CDR3 size: 14 residues. Trimming took 7 bases from V and 5 from J, leaving 14 bases between them. DNA of the CDR3: TGTGCCAGCACCACTTACTTGGGCAATGAAAAACTGTTTTTT. Translated, it gives CASTTYLGNEKLFF.

The rearrangement links TRBV2 to TRBJ1-2; 9 positions agree with TRBD1. Germline V gene lookup returns CDR1 SNHLY and CDR2 FYNNEI. This CDR3 region has 12 residues. Germline trimming cut 6 bases from V and 7 bases from J; bases unmatched to any gene: 3. Here the CDR3 reads CASREDRGGYTF. Here the CDR3 DNA reads TGTGCCAGCAGGGAGGACAGGGGTGGCTACACCTTC.

The rearrangement uses TRBV6-5 and TRBJ1-2, with D maybe TRBD1 (6 bases). This CDR3 is 14 amino acids long. Germline CDR1 reads MNHEY; CDR2 reads SVGAGI. V gave up 7 bases and J gave up 5 bases, with 17 bases separating them. The CDR3 sequence: CASTPQGRGYGYTF. The CDR3 bases are TGTGCCAGCACCCCACAGGGCAGAGGGTATGGCTACACCTTC.

The genes are TRBV30 and TRBJ2-3; 7 nucleotides match TRBD2. CDR1 GTSNPN and CDR2 SVGIG come from the germline V gene (reference sequence). The CDR3 is 16 residues long. V lost 1 base, J lost 4 bases, and 11 bases stayed unmatched. The CDR3 region has the DNA TGTGCCTGGAGTGAACCGGGACTAAGGTCTGCAGATACGCAGTATTTT. Its protein is CAWSEPGLRSADTQYF.

V gene TRBV6-5 combines with J gene TRBJ1-1; D perhaps matches TRBD1 (5 bases). Germline CDR1 MNHEY, CDR2 SVGAGI. This CDR3 is built from 16 residues. Trimming took 2 bases from V and 0 from J, leaving 13 bases between them. CDR3 nucleotide sequence: TGTGCCAGCAGTTACGGGGCCAAATCGGTGAACACTGAAGCTTTCTTT. This translates into CASSYGAKSVNTEAFF.

The chain links TRBV27 to TRBJ2-3; 10 bases match TRBD2. There are 17 residues in the CDR3. Trimming cost V 3 bases and J 2 bases; bases outside gene matches: 8. Looked up from germline, CDR1 is MNHEY and CDR2 is SMNVEV (reference sequence). The CDR3 loop reads CASSFQGLATYTDTQYF. The CDR3 nucleotides are TGTGCCAGCAGTTTCCAGGGACTAGCGACCTACACAGATACGCAGTATTTT.